This is a list of T cell receptor beta chains from one sample in a study of blood T cell repertoires in COVID-19. This table comes from immunoSEQ multiplex PCR, and its TCRdb copy is limited to in-frame clones, with some not included. Among fewer than 250,000 clones listed, around nine tenths were seen once. The source material was peripheral blood. The receptors come from a man under 40 with COVID-19, enrolled during active disease. The CDR3 runs from the conserved cysteine through the conserved F or W.

v_gene: TRBV11-2
CDR3aa: CASSLDLKGAGYGYTF

v_gene: TRBV5-1
CDR3aa: CASSFAAAATNEKLFF

v_gene: TRBV19
CDR3aa: CASSIGTVDAETQYF

v_gene: TRBV10-3
CDR3aa: CAISESQQGATSGNQPQHF

v_gene: TRBV5-1
CDR3aa: CASSRISGGASTDTQYF

v_gene: TRBV6-5
CDR3aa: CASQTGDLNTEAFF

v_gene: TRBV6-5
CDR3aa: CASSYASSAGAYEQYF

v_gene: TRBV19
CDR3aa: CASSFGHSVQETQYF

v_gene: TRBV9
CDR3aa: CASSVGDEQFF

v_gene: TRBV5-1
CDR3aa: CASSLGRQGSTDTQYF

v_gene: TRBV5-1
CDR3aa: CASSFRGQGVYEQYF

v_gene: TRBV6-5
CDR3aa: CASKPPGNGNSPLHF

v_gene: TRBV7-9
CDR3aa: CASSPQGGSYNEQFF

v_gene: TRBV7-9
CDR3aa: CASISDSRLRGQYF

v_gene: TRBV3-1/TRBV3-2
CDR3aa: CASSQDMDKGLGYTF